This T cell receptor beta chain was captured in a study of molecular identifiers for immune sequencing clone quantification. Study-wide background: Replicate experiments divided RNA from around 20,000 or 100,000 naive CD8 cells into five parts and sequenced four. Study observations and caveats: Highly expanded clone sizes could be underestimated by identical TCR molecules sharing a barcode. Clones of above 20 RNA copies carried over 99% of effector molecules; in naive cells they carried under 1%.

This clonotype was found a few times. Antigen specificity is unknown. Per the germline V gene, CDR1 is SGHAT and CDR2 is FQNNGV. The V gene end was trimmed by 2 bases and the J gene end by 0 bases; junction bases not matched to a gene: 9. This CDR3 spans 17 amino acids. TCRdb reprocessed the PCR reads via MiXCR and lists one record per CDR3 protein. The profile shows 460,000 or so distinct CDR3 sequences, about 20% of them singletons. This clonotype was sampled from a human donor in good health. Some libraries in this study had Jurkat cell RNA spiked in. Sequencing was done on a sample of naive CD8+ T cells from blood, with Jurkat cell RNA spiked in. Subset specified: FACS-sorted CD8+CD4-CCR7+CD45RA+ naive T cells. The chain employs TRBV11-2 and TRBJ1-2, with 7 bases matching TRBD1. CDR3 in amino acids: CASSLSRGTVSNYGYTF. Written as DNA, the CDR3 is TGTGCCAGCAGCTTAAGCCGCGGGACAGTCTCTAACTATGGCTACACCTTC. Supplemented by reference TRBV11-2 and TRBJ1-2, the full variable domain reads EAGVAQSPRYKIIEKRQSVAFWCNPISGHATLYWYQQILGQGPKLLIQFQNNGVVDDSQLPKDRFSAERLKGVDSTLKIQPAKLEDSAVYLCASSLSRGTVSNYGYTFGSGTRLTVV.